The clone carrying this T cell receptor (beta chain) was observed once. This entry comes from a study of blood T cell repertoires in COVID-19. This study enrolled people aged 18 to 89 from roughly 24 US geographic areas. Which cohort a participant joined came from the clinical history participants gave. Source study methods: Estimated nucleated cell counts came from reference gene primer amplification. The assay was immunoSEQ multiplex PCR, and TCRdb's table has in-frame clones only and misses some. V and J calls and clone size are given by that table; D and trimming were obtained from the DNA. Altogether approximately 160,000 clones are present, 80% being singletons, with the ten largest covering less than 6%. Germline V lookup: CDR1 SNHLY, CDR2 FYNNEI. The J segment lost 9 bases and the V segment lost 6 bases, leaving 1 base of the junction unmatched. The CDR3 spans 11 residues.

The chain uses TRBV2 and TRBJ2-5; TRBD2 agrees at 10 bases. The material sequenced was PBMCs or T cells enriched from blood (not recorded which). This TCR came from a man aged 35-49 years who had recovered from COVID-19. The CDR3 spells CASRAGGPQYF. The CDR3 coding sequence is TGTGCCAGCAGAGCGGGGGGGCCCCAGTACTTC. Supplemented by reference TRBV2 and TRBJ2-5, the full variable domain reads EPEVTQTPSHQVTQMGQEVILRCVPISNHLYFYWYRQILGQKVEFLVSFYNNEISEKSEIFDDQFSVERPDGSNFTLKIRSTKLEDSAMYFCASRAGGPQYFGPGTRLLVL.